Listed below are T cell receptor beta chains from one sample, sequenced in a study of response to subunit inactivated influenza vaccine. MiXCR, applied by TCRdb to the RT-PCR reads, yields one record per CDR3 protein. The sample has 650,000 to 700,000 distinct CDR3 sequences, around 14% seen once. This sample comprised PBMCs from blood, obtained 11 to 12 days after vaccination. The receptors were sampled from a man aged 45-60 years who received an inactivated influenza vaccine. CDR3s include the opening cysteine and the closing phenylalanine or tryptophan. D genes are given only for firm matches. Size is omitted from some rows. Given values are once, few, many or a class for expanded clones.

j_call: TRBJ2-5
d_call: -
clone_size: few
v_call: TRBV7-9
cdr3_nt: TGTGCCAGCAGCTCGGGGCACCAAGAGACCCAGTACTTC
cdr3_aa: CASSSGHQETQYF

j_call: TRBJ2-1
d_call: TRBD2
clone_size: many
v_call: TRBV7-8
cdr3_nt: TGTGCCAGCAGCTCCCGGACTAGCAGTGAGCAGTTCTTC
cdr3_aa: CASSSRTSSEQFF

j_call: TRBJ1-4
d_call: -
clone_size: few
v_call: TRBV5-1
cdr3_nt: TGCGCCAGCAGCCGAGTCTATAGAACAACTAATGAAAAACTGTTTTTT
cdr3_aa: CASSRVYRTTNEKLFF

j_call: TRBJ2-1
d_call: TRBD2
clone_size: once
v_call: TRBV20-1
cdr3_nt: TGCAGTGCCGAGGGATCGGGACTAGCGGGTTCAAGCTCCTACAATGAGCAGTTCTTC
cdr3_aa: CSAEGSGLAGSSSYNEQFF

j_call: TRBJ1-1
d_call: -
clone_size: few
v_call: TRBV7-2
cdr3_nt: TGTGCCAGCAGCTATGGGGGCGGGTGGCCCACTGAAGCTTTCTTT
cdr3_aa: CASSYGGGWPTEAFF

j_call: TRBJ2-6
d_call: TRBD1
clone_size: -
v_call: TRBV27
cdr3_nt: TGTGCCAGCAGTTTACGGGACAGCCTCACTCTCTGGCGGGCCAACGTCCTGACTTTC
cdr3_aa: CASSLRDSLTLWRANVLTF

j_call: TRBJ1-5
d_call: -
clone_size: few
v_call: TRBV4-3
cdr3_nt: TGCGCCAGCAGCCAAGAATTTAGCGGGAATCAGCCCCAGCATTTT
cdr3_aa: CASSQEFSGNQPQHF

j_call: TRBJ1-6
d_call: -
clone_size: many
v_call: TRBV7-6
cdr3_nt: TGTGCCAGCAGCTTGACAGAAAGTTCACCCCTCCACTTT
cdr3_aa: CASSLTESSPLHF

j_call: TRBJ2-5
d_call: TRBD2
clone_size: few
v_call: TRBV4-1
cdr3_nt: TGCGCCAGCAGCCAAGATGGCCTAGCGGCCCAGTACTTC
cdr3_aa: CASSQDGLAAQYF

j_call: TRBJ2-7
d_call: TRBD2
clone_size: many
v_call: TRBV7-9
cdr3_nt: TGTGCCAGCAGCATGCTGGGACTAGTGGAGCAGTACTTC
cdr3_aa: CASSMLGLVEQYF

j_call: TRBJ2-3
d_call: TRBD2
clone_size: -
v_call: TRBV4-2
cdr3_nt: TGTGCCAGCAGCCAAGAGGGGCGGGAGATAGATACGCAGTATTTT
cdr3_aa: CASSQEGREIDTQYF

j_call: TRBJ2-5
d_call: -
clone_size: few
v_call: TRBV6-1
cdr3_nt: TGTGCCAGCAGTGAATTACAGGGGGGGAAGACCCAGTACTTC
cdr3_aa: CASSELQGGKTQYF

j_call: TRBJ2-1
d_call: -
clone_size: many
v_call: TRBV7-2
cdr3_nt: TGTGCCAGCAGCCCCGCTGGCGTTTCGCCGGCCAATGAGCAGTTCTTC
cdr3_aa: CASSPAGVSPANEQFF

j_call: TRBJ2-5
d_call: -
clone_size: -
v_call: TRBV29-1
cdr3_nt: TGCAGCGCTTCTGTGGGGGCCCAAGAGACCCAGTACTTC
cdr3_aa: CSASVGAQETQYF

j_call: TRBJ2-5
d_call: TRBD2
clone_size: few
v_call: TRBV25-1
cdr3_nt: TGTGCCAGCAGTGAATTTATCGGACTAGCCAGAGAGACCCAGTACTTC
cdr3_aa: CASSEFIGLARETQYF

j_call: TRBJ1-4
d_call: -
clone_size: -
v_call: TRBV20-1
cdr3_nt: TGCATTGCTACCATCGGGGCAACTAATGAAAAACTGTTTTTT
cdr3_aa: CIATIGATNEKLFF

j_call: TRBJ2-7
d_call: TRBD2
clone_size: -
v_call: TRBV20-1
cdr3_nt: TGCAGTGCTAGTTGGAATGGCGGGGGGGCCTATCAGTCGGGAGAGCAGTACTTC
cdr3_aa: CSASWNGGGAYQSGEQYF

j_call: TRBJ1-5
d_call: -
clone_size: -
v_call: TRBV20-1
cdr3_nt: TGCAGTGCTGGGGACTCGAGCAATCAGCCCCAGCATTTT
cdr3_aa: CSAGDSSNQPQHF

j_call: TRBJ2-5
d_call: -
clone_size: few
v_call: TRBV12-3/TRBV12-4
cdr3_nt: TGTGCCAGCAGTCCTTCGGGCCCCGGGACCCAGTACTTC
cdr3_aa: CASSPSGPGTQYF

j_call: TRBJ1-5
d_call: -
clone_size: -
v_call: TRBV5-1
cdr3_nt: TGCGCCAGCAGCTTGGAACAGGGCGCTCAGCCCCAGCATTTT
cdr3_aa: CASSLEQGAQPQHF

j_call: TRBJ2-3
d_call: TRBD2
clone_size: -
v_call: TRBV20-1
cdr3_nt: TGCAGTGCTAGGTCTAGCGGGCGCACAGATACGCAGTATTTT
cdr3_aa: CSARSSGRTDTQYF

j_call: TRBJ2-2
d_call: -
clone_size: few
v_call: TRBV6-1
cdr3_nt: TGTGCCAGCTTCCGAAGGAAGGGAGCCGGGGAGCTGTTTTTT
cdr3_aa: CASFRRKGAGELFF

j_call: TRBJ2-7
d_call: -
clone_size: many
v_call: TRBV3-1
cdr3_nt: TGTGCCAGCAGCCAACAGAACTACGAGCAGTACTTC
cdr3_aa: CASSQQNYEQYF

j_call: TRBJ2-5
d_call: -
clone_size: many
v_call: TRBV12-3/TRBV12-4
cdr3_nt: TGTGCCAGCAGCCTTGGGGACCAAGAGACCCAGTACTTC
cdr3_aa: CASSLGDQETQYF

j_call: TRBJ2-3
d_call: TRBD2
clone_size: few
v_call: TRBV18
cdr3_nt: TGTGCCAGCTCACCACGTGCGGGGGACACAGATACGCAGTATTTT
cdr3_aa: CASSPRAGDTDTQYF

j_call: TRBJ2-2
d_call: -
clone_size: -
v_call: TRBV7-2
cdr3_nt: TGTGCCAGCAGCCCCGTTTTGGGGGTAGCCGGGGAGCTGTTTTTT
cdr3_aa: CASSPVLGVAGELFF

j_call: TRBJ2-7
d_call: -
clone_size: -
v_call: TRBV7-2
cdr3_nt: TGTGCCAGCAGCCGATCGGCCGGCTACGAGCAGTACTTC
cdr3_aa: CASSRSAGYEQYF

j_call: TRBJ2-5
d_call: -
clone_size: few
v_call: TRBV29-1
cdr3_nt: TGCAGCGTTGGGGCGGATCAAGAGACCCAGTACTTC
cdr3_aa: CSVGADQETQYF

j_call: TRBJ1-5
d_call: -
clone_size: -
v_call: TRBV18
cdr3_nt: TGTGCCAGCTCACAACGGATGGATCAGCCCCAGCATTTT
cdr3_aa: CASSQRMDQPQHF

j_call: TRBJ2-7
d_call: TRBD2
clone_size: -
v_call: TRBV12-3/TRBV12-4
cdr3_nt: TGTGCCAGCAGTCGTGAGGCGGGAGGGCGAAACGAGCAGTACTTC
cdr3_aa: CASSREAGGRNEQYF

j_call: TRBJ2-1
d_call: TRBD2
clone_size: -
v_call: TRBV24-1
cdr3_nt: TGTGCCACCAGTGATTTTTCGGGAGGGACGGGCGATGAGCAGTTCTTC
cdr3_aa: CATSDFSGGTGDEQFF

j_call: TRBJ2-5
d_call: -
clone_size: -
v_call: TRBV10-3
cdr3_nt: TGTGCCATCAGTGAGTCGGCTACCCGACAAGAGACCCAGTACTTC
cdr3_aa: CAISESATRQETQYF

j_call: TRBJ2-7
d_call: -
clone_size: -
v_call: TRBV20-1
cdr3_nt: TGCAGTGCTAGGTGGGCAAACGAGCAGTACTTC
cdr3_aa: CSARWANEQYF

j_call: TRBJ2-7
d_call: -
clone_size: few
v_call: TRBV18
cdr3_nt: TGTGCCAGCTCACCCGCCCGGCCGGGCGAGCAGTACTTC
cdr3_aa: CASSPARPGEQYF

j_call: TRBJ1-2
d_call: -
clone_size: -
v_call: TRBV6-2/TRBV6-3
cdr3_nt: TGTGCCAGCCTTAACTCCGCTAACTATGGCTACACCTTC
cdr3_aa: CASLNSANYGYTF

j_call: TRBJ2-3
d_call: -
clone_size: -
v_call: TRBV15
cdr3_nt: TGTGCCACCAGCAGGAGAACTGGGGGCATCGCAGATACGCAGTATTTT
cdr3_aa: CATSRRTGGIADTQYF

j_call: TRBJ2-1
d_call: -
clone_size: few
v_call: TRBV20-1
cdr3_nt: TGCAGTGCCCGAATTGATACTGAGCAGTTCTTC
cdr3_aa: CSARIDTEQFF

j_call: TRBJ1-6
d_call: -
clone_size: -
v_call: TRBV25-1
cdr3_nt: TGTGCCAGCAGTGACGTTTCCTATAATTCACCCCTCCACTTT
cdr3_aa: CASSDVSYNSPLHF

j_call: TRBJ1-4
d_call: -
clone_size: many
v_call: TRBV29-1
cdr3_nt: TGCAGCGTTGAAGATGGTGGGGCTAATGAAAAACTGTTTTTT
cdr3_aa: CSVEDGGANEKLFF

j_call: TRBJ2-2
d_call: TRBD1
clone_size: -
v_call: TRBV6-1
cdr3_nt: TGTGCCAGCAGCCGAGACAGGGGGTCAGGGTCCGGGGAGCTGTTTTTT
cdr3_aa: CASSRDRGSGSGELFF

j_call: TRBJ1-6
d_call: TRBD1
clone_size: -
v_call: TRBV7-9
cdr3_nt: TGTGCCAGCAGCCCCGGACAGGTTAATTCACCCCTCCACTTT
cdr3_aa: CASSPGQVNSPLHF

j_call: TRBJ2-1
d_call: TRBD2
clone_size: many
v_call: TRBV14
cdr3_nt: TGTGCCAGCAGCCGAAGCGGGGGGTCATTCAATGAGCAGTTCTTC
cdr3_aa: CASSRSGGSFNEQFF

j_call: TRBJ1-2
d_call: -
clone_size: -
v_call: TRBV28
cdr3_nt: TGTGCCAGCAGTTTATTTCGGGATGATTCCCCCCCTAACTATGGCTACACCTTC
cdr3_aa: CASSLFRDDSPPNYGYTF

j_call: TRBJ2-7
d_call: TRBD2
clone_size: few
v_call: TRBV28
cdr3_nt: TGTGCCAGCAGTAGGGGACAACGGACTAGCGGGCCGCTATTC
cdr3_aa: CASSRGQRTSGPLF

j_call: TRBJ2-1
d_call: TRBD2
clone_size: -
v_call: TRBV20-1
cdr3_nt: TGCAGTGCCTCCAGCGGGAGGGGTGGCAATGAGCAGTTCTTC
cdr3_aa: CSASSGRGGNEQFF

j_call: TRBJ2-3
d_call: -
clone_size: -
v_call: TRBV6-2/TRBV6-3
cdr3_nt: TGTGCCAGCAGTTACTCGAAGTTCAACACAGATACGCAGTATTTT
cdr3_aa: CASSYSKFNTDTQYF

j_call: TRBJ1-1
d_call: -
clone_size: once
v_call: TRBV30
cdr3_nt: TGTGCCTGGATTATGGTTACTGAAGCTTTCTTT
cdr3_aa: CAWIMVTEAFF

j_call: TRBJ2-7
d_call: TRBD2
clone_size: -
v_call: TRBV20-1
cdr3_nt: TGCAGTGCTAGTTCGGGGGGCGAGCAGTACTTC
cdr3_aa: CSASSGGEQYF

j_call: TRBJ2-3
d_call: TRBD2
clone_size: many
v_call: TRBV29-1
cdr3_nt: TGCAGCGTTGAAGGGAGCGGGAGTAGAGCAGATACGCAGTATTTT
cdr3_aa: CSVEGSGSRADTQYF

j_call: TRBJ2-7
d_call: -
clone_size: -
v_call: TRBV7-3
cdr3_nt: TGTGCCAGCAGCTTAAACGGACAGCCCTCCTACGAGCAGTACTTC
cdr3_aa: CASSLNGQPSYEQYF

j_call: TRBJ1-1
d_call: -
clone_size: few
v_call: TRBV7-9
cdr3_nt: TGTGCCAGCAGTCCCAAAACTAGCACCTCCGGTGAAGCTTTCTTT
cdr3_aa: CASSPKTSTSGEAFF

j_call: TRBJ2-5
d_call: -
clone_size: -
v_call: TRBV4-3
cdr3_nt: TGCGCCAGCAGCCAAGTTGTTCGCGACCAAGAGACCCAGTACTTC
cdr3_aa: CASSQVVRDQETQYF

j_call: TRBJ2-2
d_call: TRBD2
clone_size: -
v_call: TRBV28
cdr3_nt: TGTGCCAGCAACCCCCGGGACTATTGGAACACCGGGGAGCTGTTTTTT
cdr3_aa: CASNPRDYWNTGELFF

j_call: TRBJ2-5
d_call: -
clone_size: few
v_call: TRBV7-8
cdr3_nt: TGTGCCAGCAGCTTAGGTACCGGGGAGGAGACCCAGTACTTC
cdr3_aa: CASSLGTGEETQYF

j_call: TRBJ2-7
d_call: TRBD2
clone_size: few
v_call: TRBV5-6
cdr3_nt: TGTGCCAGCAGCTTGGAGTCTAGCGGGTACTACGAGCAGTACTTC
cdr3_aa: CASSLESSGYYEQYF

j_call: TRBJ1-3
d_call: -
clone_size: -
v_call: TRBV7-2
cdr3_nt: TGTGCCAGCAGCCCCGGTGGAATGGGAAACACCATATATTTT
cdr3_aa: CASSPGGMGNTIYF

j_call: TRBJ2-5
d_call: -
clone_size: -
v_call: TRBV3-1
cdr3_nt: TGTGCCAGCAGCCAAGATCGTGACACCCAAGAGACCCAGTACTTC
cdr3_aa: CASSQDRDTQETQYF

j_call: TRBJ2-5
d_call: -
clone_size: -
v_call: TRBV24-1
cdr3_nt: TGTGCCACCAGTGAGACGGTAGGAGAGACCCAGTACTTC
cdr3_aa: CATSETVGETQYF